This note documents a single TCR beta chain sequence. Its target is not known. The sort gate was single viable CD3+CD4+CD8-CD45RO+ cells for memory CD4+ T cells. Serostatus was set by detecting CMV pp150, pp28, p38, p52 IgG. After thawing, CD4+ T cells were positively selected. The entry originates in a study of memory CD4+ T cells and cytomegalovirus serostatus. Measured with immunoSEQ multiplex PCR; TCRdb has only the in-frame clones, and not every one. The sample shows approximately 50,000 clones, roughly 77% of them seen only once. General study points: Each of 65 to 75 CMV-associated TCRbeta sequences occurred in one to five individuals.

Germline CDR1 is MDHEN and CDR2 is SYDVKM. The CDR3 consists of 13 residues. Trimming took 7 bases from V and 6 from J, leaving 13 bases between them. Sequencing used memory CD4+ T cells from blood. The rearrangement joins TRBV28 to TRBJ1-5; D is possibly TRBD1 (6 bases). This sequence originates from an adult in good health and CMV-seropositive. The CDR3 is CASKGVGAQPQHF. DNA for the CDR3: TGTGCCAGCAAGGGGGTAGGGGCTCAGCCCCAGCATTTT.